This T cell receptor (beta chain) came from a study of blood T cell repertoires in COVID-19. Profiled with immunoSEQ multiplex PCR; TCRdb holds only in-frame clones, not every one. The sample consists of 30,000 to 40,000 clones, roughly 80% of them appearing once. The sample holds a few counts of this clone. The receptor comes from a human donor in a cohort sampled during active COVID-19. The sequencing input was peripheral blood.

CDR3 protein: CASSLMAGRQPQHF. Written as DNA, the CDR3 is TGTGCCAGCAGCTTGATGGCGGGAAGGCAGCCCCAGCATTTT. The V call is TRBV5-6, the J call TRBJ1-5; D gene ambiguous. The V end lost 1 base, the J end lost 7 bases, and 12 bases lay between the germline ends. CDR3 length: 14 amino acids. The germline V gene encodes CDR1 SGHDT and CDR2 YYEEEE.